This T cell receptor beta chain was sequenced in a study of T cell repertoires in cytomegalovirus infection. Study background: Use of recently identified HLA-C-restricted and well-studied HLA-B-restricted CMV epitopes was part of the study. Evidence of both CMV infection and a matching HLA type came from public TCR beta signatures.

Turning to this clonotype: Its antigen remains unidentified.

General study points: Carriers of CMV and the relevant HLA type were discriminated by public TCR beta frequency. The study found HLA-C-restricted CMV-specific TCR beta clonotypes dominating the ex vivo response.

Trimming pared 3 bases from V and 5 bases from J, leaving 10 bases between. The CDR3 consists of 12 residues. The germline gives CDR1 SQVTM, CDR2 ANQGSEA. TCRdb re-derived calls from the reads in MiXCR, one entry per CDR3 protein. Altogether about 830,000 distinct CDR3 sequences are present, less than 35% being singletons, with the ten largest covering 9.5% to 15%. The sequence derives from a human donor in good health (CMV status not recorded). Some clones in this sample may be carry-over from other donors' samples. Sequenced here: cultured CD8+ T cells from PBMCs, sampled from culture after CMV antigen stimulation. V is TRBV29-1 and J is TRBJ2-5; weak D call: TRBD2 (5 bases). The CDR3 loop reads CSVEASPETQYF. The CDR3 bases are TGCAGCGTTGAGGCTAGCCCCGAGACCCAGTACTTC.